This passage covers 5 T cell receptor beta chains from one sample sequenced in a study of T cell repertoires in cytomegalovirus infection. These receptors have no identified antigens. TCRdb reanalysed the reads using MiXCR and keeps one entry per CDR3 protein. The data contain around 360,000 distinct CDR3 sequences, about 32% of them singletons. The specimen was cultured PBMCs, collected from culture after CMV antigen stimulation. These receptor sequences come from a human donor in good health (CMV status not recorded). Some clones in this sample may be carry-over from other donors' samples.

The CDR3 coding sequence is TGTGCCAGCAGCCAAGATCTTAGTGGGGCTGAAGCTTTCTTT. Protein product: CASSQDLSGAEAFF. This sequence joins TRBV14 and TRBJ1-1; D gene uncertain. The germline CDR1 and CDR2 sequences are SGHDN and FVKESK. The CDR3 covers 14 residues. The V gene lost 0 bases and the J gene lost 6 bases, with 11 bases spanning the gap.

This clonotype was observed a handful of times. The chain links TRBV7-9 to TRBJ2-5, with 8 bases fitting TRBD2. J lost 4 bases, V lost 5 bases, and 3 bases had no gene match. The CDR3 runs 13 residues. Germline V gives CDR1 SEHNR, CDR2 FQNEAQ (reference sequence). CDR3 residues: CASSTTSGETQYF. The CDR3 nucleotides read TGTGCCAGCAGCACTACTAGCGGAGAGACCCAGTACTTC.

The rearrangement uses TRBV2 and TRBJ1-1; D ambiguous. This CDR3 comprises 13 residues. In germline, CDR1 is SNHLY, CDR2 FYNNEI. V dropped 2 bases and J dropped 6 bases, with 10 bases sitting between them. For the CDR3, the DNA is TGTGCCAGCAGTGAAAGTCCGAGGGCTGAAGCTTTCTTT. Its protein is CASSESPRAEAFF.

V usage is TRBV7-8 and J usage is TRBJ1-6; D call uncertain. Trimming removed 5 bases from V and 10 bases from J, with 12 bases in between. CDR3 size: 13 residues. CDR1 SGHVS and CDR2 FQNEAQ come from the germline V gene. The CDR3: CASSPGPGSPLHF. DNA of the CDR3: TGTGCCAGCAGCCCGGGCCCGGGGTCACCCCTCCACTTT.

The V gene is TRBV19, the J gene TRBJ2-7; no clear D. The germline V gene encodes CDR1 LNHDA and CDR2 SQIVND (reference sequence). The CDR3 has 13 residues. Trimming removed 3 bases from V and 1 base from J, with 7 bases in between. CDR3 coding DNA: TGTGCCAGTAGTATCGACTCTTCCTACGAGCAGTACTTC. Translated, it gives CASSIDSSYEQYF.